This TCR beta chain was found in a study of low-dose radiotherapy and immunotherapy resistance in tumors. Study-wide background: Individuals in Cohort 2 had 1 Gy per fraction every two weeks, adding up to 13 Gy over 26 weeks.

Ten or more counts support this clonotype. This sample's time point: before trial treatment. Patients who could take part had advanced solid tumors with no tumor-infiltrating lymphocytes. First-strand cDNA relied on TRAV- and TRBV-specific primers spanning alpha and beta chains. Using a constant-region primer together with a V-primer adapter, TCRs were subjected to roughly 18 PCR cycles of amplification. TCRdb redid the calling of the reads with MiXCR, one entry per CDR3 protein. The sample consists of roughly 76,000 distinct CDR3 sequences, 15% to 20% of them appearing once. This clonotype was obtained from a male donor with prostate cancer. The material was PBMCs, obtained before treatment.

The CDR3 coding sequence is TGTGCCAGCAGGGTCGGGACAGGGTTTTGGTCTGAAGCTTTCTTT. Amino acid sequence: CASRVGTGFWSEAFF. The chain joins TRBV5-6 to TRBJ1-1; 9 bases match TRBD1. Germline loops: CDR1 SGHDT, CDR2 YYEEEE. Trimming removed 5 bases from V and 6 bases from J; junction bases left unmatched: 11. The length of the CDR3 is 15 residues.